Following are 18 T cell receptor beta chains from one sample sequenced in a study of OX40 agonist ivuxolimab in advanced cancers. Generated by immunoSEQ multiplex PCR, the TCRdb table keeps only in-frame clones and is missing some. The sample carries fewer than 90,000 clones, 93% recorded once. This specimen was CD4+ or CD8+ T cells sorted from blood, taken in a trial of the OX40 agonist ivuxolimab. The receptors here all came from an adult with an advanced solid tumor such as melanoma, head and neck, liver or kidney cancer.

This sequence joins TRBV13 and TRBJ2-1; possibly TRBD1 or TRBD2 for D (5 bases each). This CDR3 contains 14 residues. The V end lost 3 bases, the J end lost 5 bases, and 11 bases lay between the germline ends. In germline, CDR1 is PRHDT, CDR2 FYEKMQ (reference sequence). CDR3: CASSFRDRNNEQFF. CDR3 sequence (DNA): TGTGCCAGCAGCTTCCGGGACCGAAACAATGAGCAGTTCTTC.

J is TRBJ2-3 and V is TRBV7-9, with D possibly TRBD1 on 5 matching bases. The CDR3 covers 16 residues. V lost 0 bases, J lost 2 bases, and 12 bases lay in between. The germline gives CDR1 SEHNR, CDR2 FQNEAQ (reference sequence). The chain's CDR3 is CASSLALTAPTDTQYF. As DNA, the CDR3 is TGTGCCAGCAGCTTAGCTTTGACAGCCCCCACAGATACGCAGTATTTT.

The chain combines TRBV4-1 with TRBJ2-7, with 7 bases fitting TRBD1. The germline CDR1 and CDR2 sequences are MGHRA and YSYEKL. The CDR3 loop spans 15 amino acids. The J segment lost 3 bases and the V segment lost 0 bases, leaving 5 bases of the junction unmatched. The CDR3 region has the DNA TGCGCCAGCAGCCAAGATGAGGGGGCGGGCTACGAGCAGTACTTC. As protein: CASSQDEGAGYEQYF.

This clone was picked up one time. V and J are TRBV18 and TRBJ2-7; 13 bases agree with TRBD2. The trim removed 0 bases at V and 5 bases at J, leaving 4 bases unmatched. The CDR3 extends over 16 amino acids. Germline CDR1 KGHSH, CDR2 LQKENI. The CDR3 bases are TGTGCCAGCTCACCACCGGGACTAGCGGGATACAACGAGCAGTACTTC. The encoded protein is CASSPPGLAGYNEQYF.

The chain joins TRBV7-2 to TRBJ2-7; tentative D call: TRBD2 (6 bases). The CDR3 contains 14 residues. The germline CDR1 and CDR2 sequences are SGHTA and FQGNSA. The ends were cut back, 6 bases at V and 3 bases at J, with 15 bases in the middle. The CDR3 DNA reads TGTGCCAGCAGTTCGGGGGTTCAGATCTACGAGCAGTACTTC. Translating it yields CASSSGVQIYEQYF.

The rearrangement joins TRBV20-1 to TRBJ2-2; D is unresolved. Trimming shortened V by 5 bases and J by 7 bases, and 8 bases separated the two germline ends. The CDR3 contains 11 residues. Germline CDR1 and CDR2: DFQATT and SNEGSKA (reference sequence). The CDR3 DNA sequence: TGCAGTGCTTCGGAAAGCGGGGAGCTGTTTTTT. It specifies CSASESGELFF.

J is TRBJ2-5 and V is TRBV9; possibly TRBD1 or TRBD2 for D (5 bases each). The CDR3 extends over 15 amino acids. Germline CDR1 reads SGDLS; CDR2 reads YYNGEE. The ends were cut back, 4 bases at V and 0 bases at J, with 13 bases in the middle. The CDR3 spells CASSPRGGYQETQYF. CDR3 DNA sequence: TGTGCCAGCAGCCCCCGGGGCGGGTACCAAGAGACCCAGTACTTC.

The rearrangement uses TRBV4-3 and TRBJ1-1; D is undetermined. Trimming left V 4 bases short and J 1 base short, with 10 bases between. CDR1 and CDR2 from the germline V gene are LGHNA and YSLEER. The CDR3 sequence is 14 residues long. The CDR3 nucleotides are TGCGCCAGCAGCCCCAGAGGAGGGAACACTGAAGCTTTCTTT. Its translation is CASSPRGGNTEAFF.

This chain uses TRBV28 with TRBJ2-7, with a weak D call TRBD1 (5 bases). The CDR3 runs to 11 residues. Trimming removed 11 bases at V and 4 bases at J, with 12 bases between. The germline V gene encodes CDR1 MDHEN and CDR2 SYDVKM. CDR3 protein: CASSRTYEQYF. DNA for the CDR3: TGTGCCTCCTCTAGGACATACGAGCAGTACTTC.

The rearrangement links TRBV4-1 to TRBJ1-2; 8 bases are shared with TRBD1. The CDR3 length is 14 residues. Germline loops: CDR1 MGHRA, CDR2 YSYEKL. V was pared by 0 bases and J by 8 bases, with 5 bases of the junction left unmatched. CDR3 bases: TGCGCCAGCAGCCAAGACAGGGGGCTGTTGGGCTACACCTTC. Translated: CASSQDRGLLGYTF.

The chain joins TRBV6-1 to TRBJ2-3, with D tentatively TRBD1 (6 bases). V lost 2 bases and J lost 4, with 19 bases in between. CDR1 and CDR2 (germline): MNHNS, SASEGT. This CDR3 has 17 amino acids. CDR3 region: CASSETEGNRAPDTQYF. In nucleotides, the CDR3 is TGTGCCAGCAGTGAAACTGAGGGCAACAGGGCCCCAGATACGCAGTATTTT.

The gene calls are TRBV5-6 and TRBJ2-1; possibly TRBD1 for D (7 bases). The V end was cut by 4 bases, the J end by 1 base, with 9 bases between. CDR1 and CDR2 from the germline V gene are SGHDT and YYEEEE. The CDR3 covers 14 residues. CDR3 region: CASSPGGSYNEQFF. CDR3 nucleotides: TGTGCCAGCAGCCCAGGGGGGTCCTACAATGAGCAGTTCTTC.

The V gene is TRBV7-8, the J gene TRBJ2-7, with TRBD2 matching 14 bases. This CDR3 has 15 amino acids. The V segment lost 1 base and the J segment 4 bases; nucleotides outside the gene matches: 0. Germline assignment: CDR1 SGHVS and CDR2 FQNEAQ. CDR3 in amino acids: CASSLGTSGRYEQYF. DNA of the CDR3: TGTGCCAGCAGCTTAGGGACTAGCGGGAGGTACGAGCAGTACTTC.

The chain links TRBV19 to TRBJ2-1; perhaps TRBD2 as D (6 bases). The germline gives CDR1 LNHDA, CDR2 SQIVND (reference sequence). The length of the CDR3 is 16 residues. The V end lost 1 base, the J end lost 5 bases, and 15 bases lay between the germline ends. CDR3 nucleotides: TGTGCCAGTAGTATAGTTCTAGCGAGCTGGGACAATGAGCAGTTCTTC. This translates into CASSIVLASWDNEQFF. The full variable domain, in which reference TRBV19 and TRBJ2-1 provide the parts outside the CDR3, is DGGITQSPKYLFRKEGQNVTLSCEQNLNHDAMYWYRQDPGQGLRLIYYSQIVNDFQKGDIAEGYSVSREKKESFPLTVTSAQKNPTAFYLCASSIVLASWDNEQFFGPGTRLTVL.

The CDR3 loop reads CASSASGTGGEKLFF. CDR3 DNA sequence: TGTGCCAGCAGCGCATCCGGGACAGGGGGTGAAAAACTGTTTTTT. The J gene is TRBJ1-4, the V gene TRBV9; 11 bases align to TRBD1. J lost 7 bases, V lost 3 bases, and 5 bases had no gene match. From germline, CDR1 is SGDLS and CDR2 YYNGEE. The CDR3 is made up of 15 amino acids.

This chain links TRBV6-1 with TRBJ1-2; 8 bases are a match to TRBD1. The V gene's germline CDR1 is MNHNS and CDR2 SASEGT. V was clipped by 4 bases and J by 2 bases; unmatched bases: 3. The CDR3 length is 14 residues. This CDR3 reads CASSARTGNYGYTF. The CDR3 nucleotides are TGTGCCAGCAGTGCCAGGACAGGGAACTATGGCTACACCTTC.

The chain links TRBV4-3 to TRBJ1-2; 9 nucleotides match TRBD1. V lost 4 bases to trimming and J lost 8 bases; unmatched junction nucleotides: 11. CDR1 is LGHNA and CDR2 is YSLEER in the germline V gene. The CDR3 consists of 15 residues. The CDR3 DNA sequence: TGCGCCAGCAGCCGTTGGACAGGGGAAGGGGAAGGCTACACCTTC. Amino acids: CASSRWTGEGEGYTF.

CDR3 residues: CASSLGSGGALEQFF. CDR3 in DNA: TGTGCCAGCAGCTTAGGTAGCGGGGGGGCACTTGAGCAGTTCTTC. This chain joins TRBV7-2 and TRBJ2-1; 11 nucleotides line up with TRBD2. There are 15 residues in the CDR3. V gave up 1 base and J gave up 9 bases; unmatched junction bases: 5. Looked up from germline, CDR1 is SGHTA and CDR2 is FQGNSA.